This paragraph reports one T cell receptor (beta chain). Looked up from germline, CDR1 is LGHNT and CDR2 is FRNRAP. Trimming shortened V by 7 bases and J by 1 base, and 12 bases separated the two germline ends. CDR3 length: 14 residues. Then a second PCR, running roughly 7 to 12 cycles, was carried out with a sample-barcoded 5' primer and a J-beta primer mix. Every cDNA molecule bore a tag from a template-switch adaptor containing 12 random nucleotides. TCRdb analysed the 5' RACE reads with MiXCR anew, one entry per CDR3 protein. The sample has about 670,000 distinct CDR3 sequences, 40% to 50% seen once. This record comes from a study of blood T cells in healthy people across ages.

The gene calls are TRBV12-5 and TRBJ2-3; D assignment may be TRBD1 or TRBD2 (5 bases each). The sample taken for sequencing was blood. The clonotype was recovered from a man at least 80 years old in good health. The CDR3 spells CASAGQLRTDTQYF. DNA of the CDR3: TGTGCTAGTGCGGGGCAGCTTCGCACAGATACGCAGTATTTT. The complete variable domain, with remaining parts taken from reference TRBV12-5 and TRBJ2-3, reads DARVTQTPRHKVTEMGQEVTMRCQPILGHNTVFWYRQTMMQGLELLAYFRNRAPLDDSGMPKDRFSAEMPDATLATLKIQPSEPRDSAVYFCASAGQLRTDTQYFGPGTRLTVL.